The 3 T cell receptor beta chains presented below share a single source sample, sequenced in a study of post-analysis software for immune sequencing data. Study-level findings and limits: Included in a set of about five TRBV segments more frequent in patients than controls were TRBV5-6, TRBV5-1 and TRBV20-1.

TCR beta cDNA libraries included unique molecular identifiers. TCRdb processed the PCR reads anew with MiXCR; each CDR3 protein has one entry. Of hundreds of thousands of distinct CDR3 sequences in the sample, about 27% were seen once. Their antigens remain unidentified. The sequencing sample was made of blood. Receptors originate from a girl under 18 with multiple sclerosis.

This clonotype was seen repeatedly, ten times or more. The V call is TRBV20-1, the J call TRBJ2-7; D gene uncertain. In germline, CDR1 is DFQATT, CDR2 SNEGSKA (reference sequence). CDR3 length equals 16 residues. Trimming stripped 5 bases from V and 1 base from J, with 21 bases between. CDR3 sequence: CSAGSLGSAVSYEQYF. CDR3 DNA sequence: TGCAGTGCTGGAAGCTTAGGTTCAGCCGTATCCTACGAGCAGTACTTC.

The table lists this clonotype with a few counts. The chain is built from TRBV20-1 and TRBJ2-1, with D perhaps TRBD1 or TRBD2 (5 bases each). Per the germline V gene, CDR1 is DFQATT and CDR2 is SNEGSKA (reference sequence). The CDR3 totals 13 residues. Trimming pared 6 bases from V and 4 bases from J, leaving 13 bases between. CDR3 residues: CSAPRDPYNEQFF. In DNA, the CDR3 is TGCAGTGCCCCTCGGGACCCGTACAATGAGCAGTTCTTC.

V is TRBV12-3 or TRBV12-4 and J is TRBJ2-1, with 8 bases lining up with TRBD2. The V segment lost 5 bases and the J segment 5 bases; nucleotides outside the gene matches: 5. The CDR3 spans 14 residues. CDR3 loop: CASSTSGSHNEQFF. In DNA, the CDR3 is TGTGCCAGCAGTACAAGCGGGAGCCACAATGAGCAGTTCTTC.